One and the same sample provided the 7 T cell receptor beta chains below, sequenced in a study of blood T cell repertoires in COVID-19. The assay was immunoSEQ multiplex PCR, and TCRdb's table has in-frame clones only and misses some. The data hold 250,000 to 300,000 clones, with 80% to 90% observed a single time. The sequencing sample was made of PBMCs or T cells enriched from blood (not recorded which). The receptor source for this set is a man between 18 and 35 years old who had recovered from COVID-19.

Only one count was recorded for this clone. V and J are TRBV3-1 (or the pseudogene TRBV3-2) and TRBJ2-1, with 11 bases matching TRBD2. Germline V gene data show CDR1 as LGHDT and CDR2 as YNNKEL (reference sequence). V was clipped by 4 bases and J by 1 base; unmatched bases: 0. The length of the CDR3 is 15 residues. Here the CDR3 reads CASSPSGRSYNEQFF. The DNA of the CDR3 is TGTGCCAGCAGCCCTAGCGGGAGGTCCTACAATGAGCAGTTCTTC.

The rearrangement links TRBV11-2 to TRBJ2-2; TRBD1 might be the D (5 bases). V lost 2 bases and J lost 1, with 5 bases in between. The CDR3 covers 14 residues. The germline V gene encodes CDR1 SGHAT and CDR2 FQNNGV. The CDR3 coding sequence is TGTGCCAGCAGCTTACAGGGGAACACCGGGGAGCTGTTTTTT. This gives the protein CASSLQGNTGELFF.

The CDR3 region has the DNA TGTGCCAGCATCTCAGGGGCTGGGGCCTACGAGCAGTACTTC. Translating gives CASISGAGAYEQYF. V gene TRBV28 combines with J gene TRBJ2-7, with D perhaps matching TRBD1 (6 bases). Trimming took 7 bases from V and 2 from J, leaving 15 bases between them. The CDR3 runs to 14 residues. Germline CDR1 reads MDHEN; CDR2 reads SYDVKM.

The chain recombines TRBV21-1 with TRBJ1-6; the D call TRBD1 from the table was never checked on the DNA. TRBV21-1 is a recognized pseudogene. The CDR3 is 15 amino acids. The CDR3 DNA is TGTGCCAGCAGCAAAGCGACAGGGACCAATTCACCCCTCCACTTT. Encoded protein: CASSKATGTNSPLHF.

The DNA of the CDR3 is TGTGCCACCTATCGGGTCCTCGGCGAGCAGTACTTC. Its protein product is CATYRVLGEQYF. The gene calls are TRBV28 and TRBJ2-7; D remains unclear. Germline lookup yields CDR1 MDHEN and CDR2 SYDVKM. This CDR3 has 12 amino acids. V shed 10 bases and J shed 6 bases, with 16 bases lying between them.

This chain links TRBV5-5 with TRBJ1-2, with D unresolved. Germline V gene lookup returns CDR1 SGHKS and CDR2 YYEKEE (reference sequence). V lost 0 bases to trimming and J lost 2 bases, with 8 bases between them. CDR3 length: 14 amino acids. This CDR3 is CASSLAAGNYGYTF. DNA of the CDR3: TGTGCCAGCAGCTTGGCAGCGGGGAACTATGGCTACACCTTC.

The chain employs TRBV7-6 and TRBJ2-7, with 10 positions matching TRBD2. The junction had 17 bases not matched to a gene; V was cut back by 4 bases and J by 5 bases. CDR3 length: 18 amino acids. Germline-derived CDR1 and CDR2 are SGHVS and FNYEAQ. CDR3 in amino acids: CASSSGGGALAGENEQYF. The CDR3 coding sequence is TGTGCCAGCAGCTCCGGAGGTGGGGCTCTAGCGGGGGAGAACGAGCAGTACTTC.